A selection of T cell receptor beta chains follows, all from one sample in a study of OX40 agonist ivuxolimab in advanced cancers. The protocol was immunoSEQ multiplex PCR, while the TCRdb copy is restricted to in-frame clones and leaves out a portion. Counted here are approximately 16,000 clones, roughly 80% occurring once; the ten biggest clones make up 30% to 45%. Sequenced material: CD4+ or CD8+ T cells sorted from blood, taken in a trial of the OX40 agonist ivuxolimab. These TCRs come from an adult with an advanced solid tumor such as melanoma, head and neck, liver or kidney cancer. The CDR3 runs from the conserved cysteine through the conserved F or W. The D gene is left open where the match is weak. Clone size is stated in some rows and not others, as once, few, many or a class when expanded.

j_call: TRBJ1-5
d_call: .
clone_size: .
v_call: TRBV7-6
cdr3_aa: CASSSGERQPQHF
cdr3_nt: TGTGCCAGCAGCTCTGGGGAACGGCAGCCCCAGCATTTT

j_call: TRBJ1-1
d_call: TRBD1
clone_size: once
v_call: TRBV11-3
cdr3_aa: CASSLEQGAAEAFF
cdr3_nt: TGTGCCAGCAGCTTAGAACAGGGGGCGGCGGAAGCTTTCTTT

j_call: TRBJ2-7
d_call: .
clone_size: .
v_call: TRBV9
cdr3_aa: CASSDDYYEQYF
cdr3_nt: TGTGCCAGCAGCGACGACTACTACGAGCAGTACTTC

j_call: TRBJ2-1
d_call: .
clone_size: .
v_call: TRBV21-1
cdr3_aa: CASSKGGGVNEQFF
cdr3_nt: TGTGCCAGCAGCAAAGGCGGGGGAGTCAATGAGCAGTTCTTC

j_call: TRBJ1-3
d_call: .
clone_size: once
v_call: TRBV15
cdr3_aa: CASGTPGNTIYF
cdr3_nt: TGTGCCTCTGGGACACCTGGAAACACCATATATTTT

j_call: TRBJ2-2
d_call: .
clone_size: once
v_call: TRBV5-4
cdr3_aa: CASSFSTKGTGELFF
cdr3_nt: TGTGCCAGCAGCTTCTCTACGAAGGGTACCGGGGAGCTGTTTTTT

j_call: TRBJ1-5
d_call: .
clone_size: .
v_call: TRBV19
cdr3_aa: CASSESLGNQPQHF
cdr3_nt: TGTGCCAGTAGTGAATCCTTGGGCAATCAGCCCCAGCATTTT

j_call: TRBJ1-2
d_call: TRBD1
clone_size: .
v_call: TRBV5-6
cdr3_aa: CATSGTGIGYTF
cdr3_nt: TGTGCCACTTCCGGGACAGGGATTGGCTACACCTTC

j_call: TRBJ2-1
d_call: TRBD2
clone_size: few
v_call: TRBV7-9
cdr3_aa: CASKGLATEQFF
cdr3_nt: TGTGCCAGCAAAGGACTAGCGACTGAGCAGTTCTTC

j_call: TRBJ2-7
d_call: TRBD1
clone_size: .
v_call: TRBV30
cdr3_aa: CAWSRTGSYEQYF
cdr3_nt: TGTGCCTGGAGTCGGACAGGGTCCTACGAGCAGTACTTC

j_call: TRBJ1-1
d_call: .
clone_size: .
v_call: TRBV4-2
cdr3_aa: CASSQGRTEKNTEAFF
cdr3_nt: TGTGCCAGCAGCCAAGGGAGGACAGAAAAGAACACTGAAGCTTTCTTT

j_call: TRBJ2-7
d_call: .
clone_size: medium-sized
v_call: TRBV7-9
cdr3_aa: CASTPDRSSYEQYF
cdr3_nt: TGTGCCAGCACCCCAGACAGGAGCTCCTACGAGCAGTACTTC

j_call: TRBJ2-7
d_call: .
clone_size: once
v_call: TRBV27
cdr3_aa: CASSWGKGTSGEQYF
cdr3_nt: TGTGCCAGCAGTTGGGGCAAGGGAACCTCGGGTGAGCAGTACTTC

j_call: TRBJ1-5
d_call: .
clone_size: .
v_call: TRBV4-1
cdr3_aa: CASSQERHQPQHF
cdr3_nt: TGCGCCAGCAGCCAAGAGAGACATCAGCCCCAGCATTTT

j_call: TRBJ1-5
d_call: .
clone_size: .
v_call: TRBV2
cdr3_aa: CASSEGPWAQPQHF
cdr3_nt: TGTGCCAGCAGTGAAGGGCCTTGGGCGCAGCCCCAGCATTTT

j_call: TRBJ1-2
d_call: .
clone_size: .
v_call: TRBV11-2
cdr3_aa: CASSDFSYYGYTF
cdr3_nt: TGTGCCAGCAGCGACTTCAGTTATTATGGCTACACCTTC

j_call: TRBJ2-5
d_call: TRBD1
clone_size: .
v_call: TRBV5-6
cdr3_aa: CASSFRDRGRETQYF
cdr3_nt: TGTGCCAGCAGCTTCCGGGACAGGGGAAGAGAGACCCAGTACTTC

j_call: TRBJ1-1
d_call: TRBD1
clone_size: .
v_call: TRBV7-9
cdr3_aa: CASSHPQGGGTEAFF
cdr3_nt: TGTGCCAGCAGCCACCCCCAGGGGGGAGGCACTGAAGCTTTCTTT

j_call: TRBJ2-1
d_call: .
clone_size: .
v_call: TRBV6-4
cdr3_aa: CASSEWGAGHNEQFF
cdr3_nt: TGTGCCAGCAGTGAGTGGGGGGCAGGCCACAATGAGCAGTTCTTC

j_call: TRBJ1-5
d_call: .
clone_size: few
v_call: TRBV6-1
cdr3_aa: CASSDDGNQPQHF
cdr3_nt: TGTGCCAGCAGTGACGATGGGAATCAGCCCCAGCATTTT

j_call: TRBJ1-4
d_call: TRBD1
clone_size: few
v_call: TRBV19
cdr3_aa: CASSSEDRADLGGDEKLFF
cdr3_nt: TGTGCCAGTAGTTCGGAGGACAGGGCGGACCTTGGTGGGGATGAAAAACTGTTTTTT

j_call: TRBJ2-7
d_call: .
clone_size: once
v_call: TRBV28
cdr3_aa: CASSWAGAYEQYF
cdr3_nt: TGTGCCAGCAGTTGGGCTGGGGCCTACGAGCAGTACTTC

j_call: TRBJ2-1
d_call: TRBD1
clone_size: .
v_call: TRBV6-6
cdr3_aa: CASTPSGQGAYNEQFF
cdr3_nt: TGTGCCAGCACCCCTTCCGGGCAGGGGGCGTACAATGAGCAGTTCTTC

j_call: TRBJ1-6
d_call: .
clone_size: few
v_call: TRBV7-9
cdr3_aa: CASSSSVGTLHF
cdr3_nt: TGTGCCAGCAGCTCTAGTGTAGGGACCCTCCACTTT

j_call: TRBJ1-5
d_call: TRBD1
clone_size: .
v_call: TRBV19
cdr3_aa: CASRGQGGNQPQHF
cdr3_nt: TGTGCCAGTAGGGGCCAGGGGGGCAATCAGCCCCAGCATTTT

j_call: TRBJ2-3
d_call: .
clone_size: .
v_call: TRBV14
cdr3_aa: CASSQVKSDTQYF
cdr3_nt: TGTGCCAGCAGCCAAGTAAAGTCAGATACGCAGTATTTT

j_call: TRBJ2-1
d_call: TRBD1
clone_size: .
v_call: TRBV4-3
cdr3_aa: CASSQDRGQNTQFF
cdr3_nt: TGCGCCAGCAGCCAAGATAGGGGACAGAACACGCAGTTCTTC

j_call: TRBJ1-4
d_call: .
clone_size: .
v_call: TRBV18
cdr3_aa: CASSPRSGSTNEKLFF
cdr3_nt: TGTGCCAGCTCACCCCGATCCGGTTCCACTAATGAAAAACTGTTTTTT

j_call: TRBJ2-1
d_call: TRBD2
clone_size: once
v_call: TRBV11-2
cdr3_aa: CASSRAGNSYNEQFF
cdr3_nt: TGTGCCAGCAGCCGAGCGGGGAACTCCTACAATGAGCAGTTCTTC

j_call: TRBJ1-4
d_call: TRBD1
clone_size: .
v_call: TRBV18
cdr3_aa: CASSPGTDNEKLFF
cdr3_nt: TGTGCCAGCTCACCCGGGACAGACAATGAAAAACTGTTTTTT

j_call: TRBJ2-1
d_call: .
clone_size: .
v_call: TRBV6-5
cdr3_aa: CASRTGLSSYNEQFF
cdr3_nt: TGTGCCAGCAGAACGGGGTTAAGCTCCTACAATGAGCAGTTCTTC

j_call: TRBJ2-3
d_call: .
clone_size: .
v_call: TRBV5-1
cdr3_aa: CASSLLKRNTDTQYF
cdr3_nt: TGCGCCAGCAGCTTGTTAAAGCGAAACACAGATACGCAGTATTTT

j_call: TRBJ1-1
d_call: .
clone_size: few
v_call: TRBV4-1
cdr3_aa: CASSGYSMNTEAFF
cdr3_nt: TGCGCCAGCAGTGGTTACAGTATGAACACTGAAGCTTTCTTT

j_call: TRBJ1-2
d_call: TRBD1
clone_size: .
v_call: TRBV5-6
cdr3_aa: CASSLEGTGSYGYTF
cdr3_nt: TGTGCCAGCAGCTTGGAGGGGACAGGGAGCTATGGCTACACCTTC

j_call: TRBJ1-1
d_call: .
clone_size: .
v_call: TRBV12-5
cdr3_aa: CASGLTLGTEAFF
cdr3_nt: TGTGCTAGTGGTTTGACCTTGGGCACTGAAGCTTTCTTT

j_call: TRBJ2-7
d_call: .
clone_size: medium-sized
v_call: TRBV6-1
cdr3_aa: CASSEAPPGAGAYSYEQYF
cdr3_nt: TGTGCCAGCAGTGAAGCCCCCCCGGGGGCCGGGGCCTACTCCTACGAGCAGTACTTC

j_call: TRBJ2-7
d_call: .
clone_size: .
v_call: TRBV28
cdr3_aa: CASSRPSSYEQYF
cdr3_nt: TGTGCCAGCAGCCGGCCAAGCTCCTACGAGCAGTACTTC

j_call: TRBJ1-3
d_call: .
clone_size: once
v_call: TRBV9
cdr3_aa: CASSEGGSGNTIYF
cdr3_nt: TGTGCCAGCAGCGAAGGGGGATCTGGAAACACCATATATTTT

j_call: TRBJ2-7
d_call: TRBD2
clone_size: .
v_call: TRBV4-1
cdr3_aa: CASSQDSGGTYEQYF
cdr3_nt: TGCGCCAGCAGCCAAGATAGCGGGGGTACCTACGAGCAGTACTTC

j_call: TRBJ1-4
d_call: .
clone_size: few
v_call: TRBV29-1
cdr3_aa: CSVDSSGLREKLFF
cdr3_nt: TGCAGCGTTGATTCATCGGGCCTGAGGGAAAAACTGTTTTTT

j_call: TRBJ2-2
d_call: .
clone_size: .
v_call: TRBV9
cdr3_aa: CASSVGGFFGELFF
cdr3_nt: TGTGCCAGCAGCGTAGGCGGGTTCTTCGGGGAGCTGTTTTTT

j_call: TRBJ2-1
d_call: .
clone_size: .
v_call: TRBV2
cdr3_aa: CASKGDYNEQFF
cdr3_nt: TGTGCCAGCAAAGGAGACTACAATGAGCAGTTCTTC